The rows below give T cell receptor beta chains drawn from one sample of a study of cytomegalovirus exposure and HLA in healthy donors. Sequenced by immunoSEQ multiplex PCR; TCRdb stores in-frame clones only, minus some. The sample yields 150,000 to 180,000 clones, under 85% seen once. The sequenced sample consisted of PBMCs. The origin of the receptors is a man younger than 30 in good health and CMV-seronegative. Both conserved end residues are part of each CDR3. The D gene is left open where the match is weak. The size of a clone is reported for some rows only, either as once, few or many, or as a class for expanded clones.

.	TRBV9	TRBJ2-6	.	TGTGCCAGCAGCGTAGGCCATAGGACAGCTATCTCTGGGGCCAACGTCCTGACTTTC	CASSVGHRTAISGANVLTF
.	TRBV10-3	TRBJ2-5	TRBD2	TGTGCCATCAGTGACGCTCCCTCGGGGGGGCGAGAGACCCAGTACTTC	CAISDAPSGGRETQYF
.	TRBV7-2	TRBJ2-7	TRBD1	TGTGCCAGCAGCTCCGCAGGGGGCTACGAGCAGTACTTC	CASSSAGGYEQYF
few	TRBV13	TRBJ2-3	.	TGTGCCAGCAGGACCCCGGGAGCAGATACGCAGTATTTT	CASRTPGADTQYF
.	TRBV6-5	TRBJ2-1	TRBD2	TGTGCCAGCAGTTACCACGGGGGGTACAATGAGCAGTTCTTC	CASSYHGGYNEQFF
few	TRBV4-1	TRBJ1-1	.	TGCGCCAGCAGCCAAGTTCAGGGCCTGAACACTGAAGCTTTCTTT	CASSQVQGLNTEAFF
.	TRBV5-5	TRBJ1-2	TRBD1	TGTGCCAGCAGAAACGGACAGGGCAGCTATGGCTACACCTTC	CASRNGQGSYGYTF
.	TRBV5-1	TRBJ2-5	TRBD1	TGCGCCAGCAGCTTAAGACAGGGAATTAGAGAGACCCAGTACTTC	CASSLRQGIRETQYF
.	TRBV7-2	TRBJ1-2	TRBD1	TGTGCCAGCAGTCCTGGGACAGGGGTCTATGGCTACACCTTC	CASSPGTGVYGYTF
.	TRBV23-1	TRBJ2-5	.	TGCGCCAGCAGTCACAACCAGAACCCCTCAGAGACCCAGTACTTC	CASSHNQNPSETQYF
few	TRBV6-1	TRBJ1-3	.	TGTGCCATTTACCAGACAGCCATCTCTGGAAACACCATATATTTT	CAIYQTAISGNTIYF
.	TRBV2	TRBJ1-1	TRBD1	TGTGCCAGCAGTGAACAACAGGGGAGCACTGAAGCTTTCTTT	CASSEQQGSTEAFF
.	TRBV7-8	TRBJ2-1	.	TGTGCCAGCAGCTTTCAGGACAACTACAATGAGCAGTTCTTC	CASSFQDNYNEQFF
.	TRBV18	TRBJ1-1	TRBD1	TGTGCCAGCTCACTATCGACAGGGACCACTGAAGCTTTCTTT	CASSLSTGTTEAFF
.	TRBV6-6	TRBJ2-7	.	TGTGCCAGCAGCCCAACGGACACAGACTCCTACGAGCAGTACTTC	CASSPTDTDSYEQYF
.	TRBV6-6	TRBJ2-1	.	TGTGCCAGCAGTTACGGAACAGGTACCCTCTACAATGAGCAGTTCTTC	CASSYGTGTLYNEQFF
.	TRBV11-2	TRBJ1-4	.	TGTGCCAGCAGCCTACCTGATGAAAAACTGTTTTTT	CASSLPDEKLFF
.	TRBV28	TRBJ2-1	TRBD1	TGTGCCAGCAGCCTCGGCTGGGGACAGGGGAACAATGAGCAGTTCTTC	CASSLGWGQGNNEQFF
.	TRBV28	TRBJ1-1	TRBD1	TGTGCCAGCAGTCCCGGGCTCGGACAGGGTCCGAAGGCTGAAGCTTTCTTT	CASSPGLGQGPKAEAFF
.	TRBV5-4	TRBJ2-1	TRBD2	TGTGCCAGCAGCTTGTTGCCTAGCGGGGACCCCTCCTACAATGAGCAGTTCTTC	CASSLLPSGDPSYNEQFF
.	TRBV5-1	TRBJ1-1	TRBD1	TGCGCCAGCAGCTTAGTCCCGACAGGGCTTAACACTGAAGCTTTCTTT	CASSLVPTGLNTEAFF
.	TRBV7-9	TRBJ1-2	.	TGTGCCGGCACAGGGTTCGGTGGCAACTATGGCTACACCTTC	CAGTGFGGNYGYTF
.	TRBV18	TRBJ1-2	TRBD1	TGTGCCAGCTCACCAGAGGGACAGGTACAGGGCTACACCTTC	CASSPEGQVQGYTF
few	TRBV27	TRBJ2-6	.	TGTGCCAGCAGTTTAATCGGAGAACCTAGTTCTGGGGCCAACGTCCTGACTTTC	CASSLIGEPSSGANVLTF
.	TRBV6-5	TRBJ1-1	.	TGTGCCAGCAGATCGACAAACAAGAACACTGAAGCTTTCTTT	CASRSTNKNTEAFF
.	TRBV28	TRBJ2-1	TRBD2	TGTGCCAGCAGTTTAAGTGCGGGGGGGCTCTACAATGAGCAGTTCTTC	CASSLSAGGLYNEQFF
.	TRBV11-3	TRBJ2-2	TRBD1	TGTGCCAGCAGCTCCTCAACAGGGGGCAACACCGGGGAGCTGTTTTTT	CASSSSTGGNTGELFF
.	TRBV6-1	TRBJ2-1	TRBD1	TGTGCCAGCAGTCCGACAGGGGTCGCCTACAATGAGCAGTTCTTC	CASSPTGVAYNEQFF
few	TRBV7-7	TRBJ2-7	.	TGTGCTAGCAGCGCCGGTACCCCCCCCTACGAGCAGTACTTC	CASSAGTPPYEQYF
.	TRBV18	TRBJ1-1	TRBD1	TGTGCCAGCTCGGTCGACCGGGACAGTGAAGCTTTCTTT	CASSVDRDSEAFF
.	TRBV28	TRBJ1-6	.	TGTGCCAGCAGTGAGGACAGTTATTATAATTCACCCCTCCACTTT	CASSEDSYYNSPLHF
.	TRBV12-5	TRBJ2-5	TRBD1	TGTGCTAGTGGTTTGGGGACAGGGATGAGGGACCAAGAGACCCAGTACTTC	CASGLGTGMRDQETQYF
few	TRBV7-9	TRBJ2-3	.	TGTGCCAGCAGCCCCGGGGGTTTCACAGATACGCAGTATTTT	CASSPGGFTDTQYF
.	TRBV7-9	TRBJ2-7	.	TGTGCCAGCAGCTACACAACAGGGAAACTAATCTACGAGCAGTACTTC	CASSYTTGKLIYEQYF
.	TRBV11-2	TRBJ1-1	TRBD1	TGTGCCAGCAGCGGAAAGACAGGGGGCTACACTGAAGCTTTCTTT	CASSGKTGGYTEAFF
.	TRBV5-4	TRBJ1-6	TRBD1	TGTGCCAGCAGCACGGTGGGACAGGGTTTTCCACCCCTCCACTTT	CASSTVGQGFPPLHF
.	TRBV9	TRBJ1-2	TRBD1	TGTGCCAGCAGCGACAACAGACAGGGGGCGGGGGGCTACACCTTC	CASSDNRQGAGGYTF
.	TRBV7-8	TRBJ2-3	.	TGTGCCAGCAGCTTAAGGCTACAGGGAAACACAGATACGCAGTATTTT	CASSLRLQGNTDTQYF
.	TRBV7-3	TRBJ2-2	.	TGTGCCAGCAGCCCCCAGGAGGGCACCGGGGAGCTGTTTTTT	CASSPQEGTGELFF
.	TRBV11-2	TRBJ2-3	TRBD2	TGTGCCAGCAGCTTAGAGGCCCCCCGGGGGGCAGATACGCAGTATTTT	CASSLEAPRGADTQYF
.	TRBV7-2	TRBJ2-3	TRBD2	TGTGCCAGCAGCTTAGCATCCCCCCCGGCTAGCGGGGGGACAGATACGCAGTATTTT	CASSLASPPASGGTDTQYF
few	TRBV30	TRBJ1-2	TRBD1	TGTGCCTGGAGTTTGGACAGGTTTACCTATGGCTACACCTTC	CAWSLDRFTYGYTF
.	TRBV6-1	TRBJ1-3	.	TGTGCCAGCAGTGAAGCGCTTCGGACAGCTCGCTCTGGAAACACCATATATTTT	CASSEALRTARSGNTIYF
.	TRBV13	TRBJ1-1	TRBD1	TGTGCCAGCAGCTCACGGACAGGGGGATACACTGAAGCTTTCTTT	CASSSRTGGYTEAFF
.	TRBV6-5	TRBJ2-6	.	TGTGCCAGCAGCCAATCTGGGGCCAACGTCCTGACTTTC	CASSQSGANVLTF
.	TRBV7-8	TRBJ2-5	TRBD2	TGTGCCAGCAGCTTGGGACTAGCGATGGGAGGGACCCAGTACTTC	CASSLGLAMGGTQYF
.	TRBV2	TRBJ2-3	TRBD2	TGTGCCAGCAGACCCTTTGGGGGGGGGAGCACAGATACGCAGTATTTT	CASRPFGGGSTDTQYF
.	TRBV4-3	TRBJ2-3	.	TGCGCCAGCAGCCAAGTCTTCGGGGGGCGCACAGATACGCAGTATTTT	CASSQVFGGRTDTQYF
.	TRBV5-1	TRBJ1-1	.	TGCGCCAGCAGCGTGGGAACAGGGAAGACTGAAGCTTTCTTT	CASSVGTGKTEAFF
.	TRBV7-2	TRBJ1-5	.	TGTGCCAGCAGCTTATGGGGAGGGGCAAATCAGCCCCAGCATTTT	CASSLWGGANQPQHF
once	TRBV6-1	TRBJ1-5	.	TGTGCCAGCAGTGTTGAGGAAAGTAAGGGCAATCAGCCCCAGCATTTT	CASSVEESKGNQPQHF
.	TRBV7-2	TRBJ1-6	.	TGTGCCAGCGCCAGGGCCAATTCACCCCTCCACTTT	CASARANSPLHF
.	TRBV9	TRBJ2-1	TRBD2	TGTGCCAGCAGCGTAATGACTAGCGGGGGGCCTTACAATGAGCAGTTCTTC	CASSVMTSGGPYNEQFF
few	TRBV30	TRBJ1-2	.	TGTGCCTGGAGTCCAGAACAGGGTGGGGGCTATGGCTACACCTTC	CAWSPEQGGGYGYTF
.	TRBV4-1	TRBJ1-2	.	TGCGCCAGCAGCCAAGAGGGGGCTTACCCTAACTATGGCTACACCTTC	CASSQEGAYPNYGYTF
.	TRBV2	TRBJ2-5	TRBD1	TGTGCCAGCAACCCCGGCGACAGGGGACTTGGAGAGACCCAGTACTTC	CASNPGDRGLGETQYF